This is a list of T cell receptor beta chains from one sample in a study of blood T cell repertoires in COVID-19. Profiling relied on immunoSEQ multiplex PCR, and the TCRdb table lists in-frame clones only, not all of them. The repertoire holds roughly 66,000 clones, with approximately 90% as singletons. Sequenced input: peripheral blood. The receptors shown here come from a human donor in a cohort sampled during active COVID-19. Each CDR3 is given with its conserved first and last residue. Each record gives: D gene, clone size, V gene, J gene, CDR3 DNA, CDR3 protein. The D gene is left open where the match is weak. Size is stated for part of the rows, as once, few or many counts, or as a class when the clone is expanded.

-,-,TRBV6-5,TRBJ2-3,TGTGCCAGCAGCCTTCGACAGAGCACAGATACGCAGTATTTT,CASSLRQSTDTQYF
TRBD2,-,TRBV20-1,TRBJ2-7,TGCAGTGCTAGTGATGTCCTAGCGGGGGAGACGGGGGAGCAGTACTTC,CSASDVLAGETGEQYF
TRBD1,few,TRBV6-6,TRBJ1-5,TGTGCCAGCAGTTACTCTCGGACAGGGGATCAGCCCCAGCATTTT,CASSYSRTGDQPQHF
TRBD2,-,TRBV7-2,TRBJ2-2,TGTGCCAGCGGGCGGACTAGCGGCAAGAACACCGGGGAGCTGTTTTTT,CASGRTSGKNTGELFF
TRBD2,few,TRBV7-3,TRBJ2-1,TGTGCCAGCAGCCATTTCGCGGGGGGGATTAACAATGAGCAGTTCTTC,CASSHFAGGINNEQFF
-,-,TRBV4-1,TRBJ1-6,TGCGCCAGCAGCCAAGTTCGCGGGGGCCAATATAATTCACCCCTCCACTTT,CASSQVRGGQYNSPLHF
-,-,TRBV19,TRBJ2-7,TGTGCCAGTAGTATGCCCGGGACATCGGGCGAGCAGTACTTC,CASSMPGTSGEQYF
TRBD1,once,TRBV3-1/TRBV3-2,TRBJ2-7,TGTGCCAGCAGCCATGGAGGGCTTGGACAGGGGAGAGCCTACGAGCAGTACTTC,CASSHGGLGQGRAYEQYF
-,-,TRBV28,TRBJ1-4,TGTGCCAGCACCATATCCGGGACTGCAAATGAAAAACTGTTTTTT,CASTISGTANEKLFF
TRBD2,-,TRBV11-3,TRBJ2-1,TGTGCCAGCAGCTCCGGGACTAGCGGAATCGAGCAGTTCTTC,CASSSGTSGIEQFF
TRBD1,-,TRBV7-9,TRBJ1-2,TGTGCCAGCAGCGAGCGGGGACAGGGGGAGTATGGCTACACCTTC,CASSERGQGEYGYTF
-,-,TRBV13,TRBJ2-5,TGTGCCAGCAGCCGAATCCTAGCGACAGAAGAGACCCAGTACTTC,CASSRILATEETQYF
-,-,TRBV5-1,TRBJ1-2,TGCGCCAGCAGCCTGGACAGCTCCCCCTCTATTGGCTACACCTTC,CASSLDSSPSIGYTF